This T cell receptor beta chain was sequenced in a study of cytomegalovirus exposure and HLA in healthy donors. Study conclusions and caveats: It was shown in a later analysis that HLA-associated TCR beta chains were more clonally expanded than other, equally common chains. Previous analysis showed most TCR beta V segments were productive about 90% or about 30% of the time. According to the study, roughly 160 TCR beta chains were cytomegalovirus-associated.

V trimming: 4 bases; J trimming: 7 bases; junction bases outside the gene matches: 11. Germline V gene data show CDR1 as SGHRS and CDR2 as YFSETQ. CDR3 length: 15 amino acids. With respect to this clone: The antigen is unknown.

Primers: 60 Vbeta forward and 13 Jbeta reverse. Profiled with immunoSEQ multiplex PCR; TCRdb holds only in-frame clones, not every one. The table lists 150,000 to 200,000 clones, under 85% of them singletons. The V call is TRBV5-1, the J call TRBJ1-1, with 9 bases matching TRBD1. Sequenced sample: PBMCs. The source of this sequence is a female donor in good health and CMV-seronegative. The CDR3 region is CASSAMGQGLIEAFF. CDR3 nucleotides: TGCGCCAGCAGCGCTATGGGACAGGGCTTGATTGAAGCTTTCTTT.